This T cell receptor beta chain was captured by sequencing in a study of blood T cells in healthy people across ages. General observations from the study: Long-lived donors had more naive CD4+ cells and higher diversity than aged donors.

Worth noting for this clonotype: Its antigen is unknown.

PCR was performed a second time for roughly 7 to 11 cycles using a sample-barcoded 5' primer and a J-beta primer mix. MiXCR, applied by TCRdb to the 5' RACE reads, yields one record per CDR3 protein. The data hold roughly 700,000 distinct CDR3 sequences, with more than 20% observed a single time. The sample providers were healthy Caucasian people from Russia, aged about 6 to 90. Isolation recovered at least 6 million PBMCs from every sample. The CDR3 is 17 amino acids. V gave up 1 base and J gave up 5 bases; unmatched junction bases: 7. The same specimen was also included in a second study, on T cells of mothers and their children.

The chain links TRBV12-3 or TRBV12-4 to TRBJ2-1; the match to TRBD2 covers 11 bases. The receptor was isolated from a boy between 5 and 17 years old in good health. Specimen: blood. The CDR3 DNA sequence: TGTGCCAGCAGTTTAGGTACCGGGACTAGCGGCGACAATGAGCAGTTCTTC. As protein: CASSLGTGTSGDNEQFF.